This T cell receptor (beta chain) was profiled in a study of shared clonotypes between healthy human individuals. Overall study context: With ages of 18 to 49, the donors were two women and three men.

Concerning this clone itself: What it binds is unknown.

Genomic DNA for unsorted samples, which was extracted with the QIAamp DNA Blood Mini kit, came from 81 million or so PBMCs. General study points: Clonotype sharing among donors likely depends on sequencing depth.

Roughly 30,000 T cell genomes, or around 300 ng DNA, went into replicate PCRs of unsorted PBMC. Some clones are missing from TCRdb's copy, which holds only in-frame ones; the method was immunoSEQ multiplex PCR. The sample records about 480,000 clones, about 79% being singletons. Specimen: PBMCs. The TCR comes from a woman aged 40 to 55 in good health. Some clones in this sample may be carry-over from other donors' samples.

CDR3 in DNA: TGTGCCAGCAGTTTATCGCAGGGTCGCGGCTACACCTTC. Translating it yields CASSLSQGRGYTF. This chain uses TRBV27 with TRBJ1-2; TRBD1 might be the D (5 bases). The CDR3 is 13 amino acids. CDR1 is MNHEY and CDR2 is SMNVEV in the germline V gene (reference sequence). V was shortened by 0 bases and J by 8 bases, with 10 bases between the two germline ends.